The T cell receptor (beta chain) described here comes from a study of blood T cell repertoires in COVID-19. Study-level information: Sample material is recorded as cDNA or gDNA derived from T cells, B-cell-depleted T cells, or PBMCs.

Profiled with immunoSEQ multiplex PCR; TCRdb holds only in-frame clones, not every one. This sample has fewer than 300,000 clones, with around 87% found just once. The germline V and J ends were trimmed by 8 bases and 4 bases, with 12 bases remaining between them. The CDR3 spans 12 residues. Germline CDR1 reads SQVTM; CDR2 reads ANQGSEA. The sequenced material came from peripheral blood. The receptor's source is a woman aged 45 to 65 with acute or convalescent COVID-19. The chain carries TRBV29-1 and TRBJ2-1, with D hard to call. The CDR3 DNA reads TGCAGCCCCTCGAACAAATACAATGAGCAGTTCTTC. Translation: CSPSNKYNEQFF.